This T cell receptor (beta chain) was captured by sequencing in a study of cytomegalovirus exposure and HLA in healthy donors. Germline CDR1 and CDR2: SGHKS and YYEKEE (reference sequence). The ends were cut back, 4 bases at V and 6 bases at J, with 10 bases in the middle. CDR3 size: 13 residues. This clone has more than one count but fewer than ten. PCR employed 60 Vbeta and 13 Jbeta primers. Here immunoSEQ multiplex PCR was the method, and the copy in TCRdb shows in-frame clones only, minus some. The table records approximately 210,000 clones, 70% to 80% of them present only once. The origin of this receptor is a woman younger than 45 in good health and CMV-seropositive. What was sequenced was PBMCs. The chain couples TRBV5-5 to TRBJ1-4; the D gene is possibly TRBD1 (5 bases). CDR3 sequence reads: CASSRDYYEKLFF. The DNA of the CDR3 is TGTGCCAGCAGCCGGGACTATTATGAAAAACTGTTTTTT.